The entry that follows covers one TCR beta chain sequence. The antigen is undetermined. The CDR3 is made up of 14 amino acids. CDR1 MNHEY and CDR2 SVGEGT come from the germline V gene. V lost 4 bases to trimming and J lost 3 bases, with 13 bases between them. MiXCR was run by TCRdb on the 5' RACE reads, yielding one entry per CDR3 protein. Among 210,000 or so distinct CDR3 sequences, approximately 8.3% were seen once, and the ten largest hold less than 2.5%. This entry belongs to a study of identical twins. Overall study findings and caveats: Memory repertoires showed no such pattern, whereas abundant cord blood beta clonotypes carried fewer insertions.

These same data were also listed under a study on yellow fever vaccine responses in identical twins. That report notes: Reportedly, the response of twins' T cells to the vaccine seemed partly convergent, partly personalized.

The chain combines TRBV6-2 or TRBV6-3 with TRBJ2-7, with a weak D call TRBD1 (5 bases). The sequence was collected from a woman in her late teens or twenties in good health. The sample taken for sequencing was memory (CD45RO+) T cells sorted from blood. The CDR3 sequence: CASSLIGRVYEQYF. CDR3 nucleotides: TGTGCCAGCAGTTTAATTGGCAGGGTCTACGAGCAGTACTTC.